These 9 T cell receptor beta chains were sequenced from one sample in a study of shared clonotypes between healthy human individuals. Clones were sequenced by immunoSEQ multiplex PCR, and TCRdb holds only the in-frame ones, with some missing. The data contain hundreds of thousands of clones, roughly 95% of them singletons. Naive CD8 cells lacked CD45RO, underwent positive selection for CCR7 and left out terminally differentiated effector memory CD45RA+ cells. The sequencing sample was made of naive CD8+ T cells sorted from blood. The receptor source for this set is a woman aged 25 to 39 in good health.

This chain joins TRBV28 and TRBJ1-4; 9 bases are a match to TRBD1. With V trimmed by 2 bases and J by 3 bases, 16 bases remained unmatched. The CDR3 extends over 20 amino acids. The germline V gene encodes CDR1 MDHEN and CDR2 SYDVKM. In DNA, the CDR3 is TGTGCCAGCAGTTTACCCCCCTGGGACAGGGACGGGGTCTCTAATGAAAAACTGTTTTTT. Protein: CASSLPPWDRDGVSNEKLFF.

V usage is TRBV30 and J usage is TRBJ2-1; the match to TRBD2 covers 10 bases. The CDR3 loop spans 15 amino acids. V lost 0 bases and J lost 4; bases outside the gene matches: 3. Germline lookup yields CDR1 GTSNPN and CDR2 SVGIG (reference sequence). In DNA form, the CDR3 reads TGTGCCTGGAGTGTAATAGCGGGAGGTTACAATGAGCAGTTCTTC. Translated: CAWSVIAGGYNEQFF. Using reference TRBV30 and TRBJ2-1 for the parts outside the CDR3, the full variable domain is SQTIHQWPATLVQPVGSPLSLECTVEGTSNPNLYWYRQAAGRGLQLLFYSVGIGQISSEVPQNLSASRPQDRQFILSSKKLLLSDSGFYLCAWSVIAGGYNEQFFGPGTRLTVL.

The chain links TRBV28 to TRBJ2-7; possibly TRBD1 or TRBD2 for D (5 bases each). This CDR3 region has 14 residues. The ends were cut back, 5 bases at V and 5 bases at J, with 16 bases in the middle. Germline CDR1 MDHEN, CDR2 SYDVKM. The CDR3 region is CASSPHLLGDEQYF. The DNA for the CDR3 is TGTGCCAGCAGTCCCCATCTGTTGGGGGACGAGCAGTACTTC.

CDR3 in amino acids: CASSPIYNINQPQHF. DNA of the CDR3: TGCGCCAGCAGTCCGATATACAATATCAATCAGCCCCAGCATTTT. J is TRBJ1-5 and V is TRBV23-1; D gene ambiguous. TRBV23-1 is treated as an ORF (open reading frame) with a function not yet certain. The CDR3 is 15 amino acids. With 4 bases removed from V and 3 bases from J, the gap between germline ends came to 13 bases.

The chain joins TRBV19 to TRBJ2-1; maybe TRBD2 (6 bases). The CDR3 has 16 amino acids. Germline V CDR1 and CDR2: LNHDA, SQIVND (reference sequence). V was shortened by 1 base and J by 4 bases, with 14 bases between the two germline ends. The CDR3 is CASSIVGGAEYNEQFF. The CDR3 region has the DNA TGTGCCAGTAGTATAGTGGGGGGAGCGGAGTACAATGAGCAGTTCTTC.

Worth noting for this clone: Other DNA sequences from this sample encode an identical CDR3 as well. The V and J genes are TRBV27 and TRBJ2-1; 8 bases line up with TRBD1. CDR3 length: 15 amino acids. V was clipped by 5 bases and J by 6 bases; unmatched bases: 9. Germline CDR1 is MNHEY and CDR2 is SMNVEV (reference sequence). DNA for the CDR3: TGTGCCAGCAGTCCCGGGACAGGCGCTCGCAATGAGCAGTTCTTC. This gives the protein CASSPGTGARNEQFF.

The rearrangement joins TRBV27 to TRBJ2-1; D is uncertain. The CDR3 is 12 amino acids. Germline V gene lookup returns CDR1 MNHEY and CDR2 SMNVEV (reference sequence). V was pared by 8 bases and J by 9 bases, with 14 bases between. The CDR3 DNA reads as TGTGCCAGCGGCCTAGTTTATGGTGAGCAGTTCTTC. Protein sequence: CASGLVYGEQFF.

V is TRBV29-1 and J is TRBJ2-7; D is uncertain. Trimming removed 1 base at V and 6 bases at J, with 13 bases between. Germline CDR1 is SQVTM and CDR2 is ANQGSEA. The CDR3 is 13 amino acids. The DNA for the CDR3 is TGCAGCGTTGAAGGCCTACTAAATTTCGAGCAGTACTTC. It encodes CSVEGLLNFEQYF.

V gene TRBV7-9 combines with J gene TRBJ2-7; the D is unclear. V lost 5 bases, J lost 2 bases, and 13 bases lay in between. Germline V CDR1 and CDR2: SEHNR, FQNEAQ (reference sequence). CDR3 length: 14 amino acids. The CDR3 protein is CASSPVFPTYEQYF. CDR3 sequence (DNA): TGTGCCAGCAGCCCGGTCTTCCCGACCTACGAGCAGTACTTC.